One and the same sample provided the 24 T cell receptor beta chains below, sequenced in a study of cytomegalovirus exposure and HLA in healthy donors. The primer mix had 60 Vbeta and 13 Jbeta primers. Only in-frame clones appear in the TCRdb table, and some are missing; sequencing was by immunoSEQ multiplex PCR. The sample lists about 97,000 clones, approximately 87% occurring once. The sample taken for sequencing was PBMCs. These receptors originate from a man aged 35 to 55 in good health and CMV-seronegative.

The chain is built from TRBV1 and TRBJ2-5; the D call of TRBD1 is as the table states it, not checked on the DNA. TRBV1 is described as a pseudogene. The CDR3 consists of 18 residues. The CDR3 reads CTSSQDESPGTIQETQYF. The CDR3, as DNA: TGCACCAGCAGCCAAGATGAATCCCCCGGGACAATCCAAGAGACCCAGTACTTC.

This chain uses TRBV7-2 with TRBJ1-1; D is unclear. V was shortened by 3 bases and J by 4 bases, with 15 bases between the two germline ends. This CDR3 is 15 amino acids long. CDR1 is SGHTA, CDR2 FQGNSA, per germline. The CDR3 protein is CASSFAIKLSTEAFF. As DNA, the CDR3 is TGTGCCAGCAGCTTCGCCATCAAGCTGAGCACTGAAGCTTTCTTT.

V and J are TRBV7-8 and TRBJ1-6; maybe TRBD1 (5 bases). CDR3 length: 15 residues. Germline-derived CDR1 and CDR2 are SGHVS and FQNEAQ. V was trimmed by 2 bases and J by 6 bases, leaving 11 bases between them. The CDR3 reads CASSLLGGSNSPLHF. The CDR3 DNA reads TGTGCCAGCAGCTTATTGGGGGGAAGTAATTCACCCCTCCACTTT.

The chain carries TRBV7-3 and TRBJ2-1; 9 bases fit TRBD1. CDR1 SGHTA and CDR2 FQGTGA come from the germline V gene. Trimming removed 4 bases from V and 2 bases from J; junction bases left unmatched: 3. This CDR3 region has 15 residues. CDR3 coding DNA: TGTGCCAGCAGCTCCCGACAGGGGGCCTACAATGAGCAGTTCTTC. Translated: CASSSRQGAYNEQFF.

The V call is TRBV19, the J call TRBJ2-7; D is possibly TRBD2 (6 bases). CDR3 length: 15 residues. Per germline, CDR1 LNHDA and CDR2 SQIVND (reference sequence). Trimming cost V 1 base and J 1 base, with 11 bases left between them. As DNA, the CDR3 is TGTGCCAGTAGTATAGGCGGGGACTCATCCTACGAGCAGTACTTC. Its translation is CASSIGGDSSYEQYF.

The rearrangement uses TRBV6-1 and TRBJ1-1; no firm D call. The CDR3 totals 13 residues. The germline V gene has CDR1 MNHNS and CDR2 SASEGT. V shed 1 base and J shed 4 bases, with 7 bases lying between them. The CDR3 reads CASSEVGRTEAFF. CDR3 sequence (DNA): TGTGCCAGCAGTGAAGTGGGCCGCACTGAAGCTTTCTTT.

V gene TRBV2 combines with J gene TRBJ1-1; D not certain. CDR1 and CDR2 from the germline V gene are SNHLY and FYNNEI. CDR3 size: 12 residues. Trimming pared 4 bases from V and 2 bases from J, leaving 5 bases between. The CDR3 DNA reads TGTGCCAGCAGTGTTACTAACACTGAAGCTTTCTTT. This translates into CASSVTNTEAFF.

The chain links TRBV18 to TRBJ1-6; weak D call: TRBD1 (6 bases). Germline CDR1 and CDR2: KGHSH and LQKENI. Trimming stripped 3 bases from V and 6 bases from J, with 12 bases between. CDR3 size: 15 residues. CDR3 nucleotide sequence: TGTGCCAGCTCACCGTACCGGGACACTAATTCACCCCTCCACTTT. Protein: CASSPYRDTNSPLHF.

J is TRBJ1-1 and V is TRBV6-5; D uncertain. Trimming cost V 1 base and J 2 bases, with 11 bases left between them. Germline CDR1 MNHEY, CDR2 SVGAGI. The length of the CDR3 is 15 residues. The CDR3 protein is CASSYLEPPNTEAFF. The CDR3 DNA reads TGTGCCAGCAGTTACTTAGAACCGCCAAACACTGAAGCTTTCTTT.

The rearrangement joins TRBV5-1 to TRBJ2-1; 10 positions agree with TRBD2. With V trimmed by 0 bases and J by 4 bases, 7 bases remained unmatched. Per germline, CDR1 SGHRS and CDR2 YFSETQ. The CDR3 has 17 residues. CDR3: CASSLVPSGGGYNEQFF. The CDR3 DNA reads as TGCGCCAGCAGCTTGGTCCCCAGCGGGGGGGGATACAATGAGCAGTTCTTC.

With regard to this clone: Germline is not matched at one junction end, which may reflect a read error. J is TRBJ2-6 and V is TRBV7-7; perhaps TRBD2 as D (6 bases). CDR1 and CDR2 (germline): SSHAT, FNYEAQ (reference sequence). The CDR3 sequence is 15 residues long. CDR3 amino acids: CASSSGAAGANVLTF. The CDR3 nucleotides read TGTGCTAGCAGCTCGGGAGCAGCTGGGGCCAACGTCCTGACTTTC. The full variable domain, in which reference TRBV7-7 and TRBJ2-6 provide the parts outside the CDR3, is GAGVSQSPRYKVTKRGQDVTLRCDPISSHATLYWYQQALGQGPEFLTYFNYEAQPDKSGLPSDRFSAERPEGSISTLTIQRTEQRDSAMYRCASSSGAAGANVLTFGAGSRLTVL.

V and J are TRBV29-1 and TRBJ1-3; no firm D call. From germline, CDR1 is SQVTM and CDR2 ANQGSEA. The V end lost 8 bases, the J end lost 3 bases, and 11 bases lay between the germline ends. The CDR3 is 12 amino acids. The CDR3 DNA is TGCAGCATAACCTCTAGTGGAAACACCATATATTTT. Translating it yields CSITSSGNTIYF.

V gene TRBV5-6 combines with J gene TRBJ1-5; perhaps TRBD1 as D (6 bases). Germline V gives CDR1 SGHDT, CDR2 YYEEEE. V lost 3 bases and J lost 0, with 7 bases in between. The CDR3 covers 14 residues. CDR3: CASSSGVSNQPQHF. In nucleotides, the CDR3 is TGTGCCAGCAGCTCAGGGGTTAGCAATCAGCCCCAGCATTTT.

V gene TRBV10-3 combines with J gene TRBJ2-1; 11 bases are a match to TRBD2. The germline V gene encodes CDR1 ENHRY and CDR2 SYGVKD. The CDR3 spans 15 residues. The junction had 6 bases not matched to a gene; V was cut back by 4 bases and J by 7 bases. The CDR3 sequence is CAISGGSGGENEQFF. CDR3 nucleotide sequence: TGTGCCATCAGTGGGGGTAGCGGGGGGGAGAATGAGCAGTTCTTC.

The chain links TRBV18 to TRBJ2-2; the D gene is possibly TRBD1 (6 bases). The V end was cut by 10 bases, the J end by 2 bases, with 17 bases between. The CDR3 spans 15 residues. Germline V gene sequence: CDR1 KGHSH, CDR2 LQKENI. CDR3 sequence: CATLDSHINTGELFF. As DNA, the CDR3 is TGTGCCACCCTGGACAGCCACATTAACACCGGGGAGCTGTTTTTT.

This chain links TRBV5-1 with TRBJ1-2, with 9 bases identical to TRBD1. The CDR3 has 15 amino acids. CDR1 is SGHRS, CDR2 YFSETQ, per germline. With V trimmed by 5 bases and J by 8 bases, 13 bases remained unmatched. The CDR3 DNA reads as TGCGCCAGCAGGGATCACCGACAGGGGGAGAGAGGCTACACCTTC. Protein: CASRDHRQGERGYTF.

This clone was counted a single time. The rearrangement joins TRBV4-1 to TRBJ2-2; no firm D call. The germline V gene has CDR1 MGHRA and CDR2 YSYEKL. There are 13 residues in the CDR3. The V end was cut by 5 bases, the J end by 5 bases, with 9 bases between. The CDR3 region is CASSGTSTGELFF. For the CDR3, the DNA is TGCGCCAGCAGCGGTACGAGTACCGGGGAGCTGTTTTTT.

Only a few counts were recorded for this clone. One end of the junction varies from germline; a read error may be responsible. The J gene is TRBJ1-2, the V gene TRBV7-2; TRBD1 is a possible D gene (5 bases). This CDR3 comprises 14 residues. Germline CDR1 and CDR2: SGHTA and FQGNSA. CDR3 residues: CASSLDWGSGQDAF. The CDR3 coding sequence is TGTGCCAGCAGCTTAGATTGGGGCAGTGGGCAGGATGCCTTC.

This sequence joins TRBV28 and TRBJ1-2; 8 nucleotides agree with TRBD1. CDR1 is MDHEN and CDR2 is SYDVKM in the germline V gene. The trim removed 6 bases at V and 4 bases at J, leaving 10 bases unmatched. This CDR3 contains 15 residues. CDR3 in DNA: TGTGCCAGCAGGATAGCCGGGACAGGAGCCTATGGCTACACCTTC. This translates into CASRIAGTGAYGYTF.

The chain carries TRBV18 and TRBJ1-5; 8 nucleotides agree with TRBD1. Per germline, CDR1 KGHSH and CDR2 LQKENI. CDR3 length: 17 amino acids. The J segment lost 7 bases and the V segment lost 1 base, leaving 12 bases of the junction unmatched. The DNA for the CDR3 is TGTGCCAGCTCACCACGGGGGAACAGGGGGGGGGCGCAGCCCCAGCATTTT. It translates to CASSPRGNRGGAQPQHF.

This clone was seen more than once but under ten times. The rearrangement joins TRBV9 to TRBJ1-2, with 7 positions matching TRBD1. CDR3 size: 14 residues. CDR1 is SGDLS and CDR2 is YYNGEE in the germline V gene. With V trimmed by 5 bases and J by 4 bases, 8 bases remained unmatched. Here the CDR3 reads CASSERGLLYGYTF. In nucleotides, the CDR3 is TGTGCCAGCAGTGAAAGGGGGCTTCTCTATGGCTACACCTTC. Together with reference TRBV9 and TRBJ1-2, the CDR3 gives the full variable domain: DSGVTQTPKHLITATGQRVTLRCSPRSGDLSVYWYQQSLDQGLQFLIQYYNGEERAKGNILERFSAQQFPDLHSELNLSSLELGDSALYFCASSERGLLYGYTFGSGTRLTVV.

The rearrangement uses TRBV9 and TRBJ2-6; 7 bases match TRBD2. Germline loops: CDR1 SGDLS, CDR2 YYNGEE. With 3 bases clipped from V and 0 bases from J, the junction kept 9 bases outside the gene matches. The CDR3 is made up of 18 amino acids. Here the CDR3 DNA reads TGTGCCAGCAGCGCGGGGGGTACAGGATTCTCTGGGGCCAACGTCCTGACTTTC. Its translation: CASSAGGTGFSGANVLTF.

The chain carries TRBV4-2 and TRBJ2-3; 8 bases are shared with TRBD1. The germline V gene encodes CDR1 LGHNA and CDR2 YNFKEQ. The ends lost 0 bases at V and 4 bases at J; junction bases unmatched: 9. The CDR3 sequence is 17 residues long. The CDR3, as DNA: TGTGCCAGCAGCCAAGACGGGTTCCAGGGGGCTTCAGATACGCAGTATTTT. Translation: CASSQDGFQGASDTQYF.

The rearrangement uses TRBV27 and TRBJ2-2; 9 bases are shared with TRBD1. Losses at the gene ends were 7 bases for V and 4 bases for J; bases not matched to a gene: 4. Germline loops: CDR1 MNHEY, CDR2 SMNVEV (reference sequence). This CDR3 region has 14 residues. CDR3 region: CASNRDRATGELFF. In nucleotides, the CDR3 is TGTGCCAGCAACCGGGACAGGGCCACCGGGGAGCTGTTTTTT.